This T cell receptor beta chain came from a study of T cells after yellow fever vaccination (dated by TCRdb to about 2019). Study-wide context: Libraries from fractions with low cell numbers were prepared with the SMART-Seq v4 Ultra Low Input RNA kit. To track T-cell clones before and after primary and booster YFV17D yellow fever vaccination, bulk TCR alpha and beta repertoires were sequenced longitudinally. Two healthy male donors, one aged 18 to 29 and one aged 30 to 40 years, made up the cohort. Blood was drawn at multiple timepoints before and after primary and secondary immunization, with bulk PBMC replicates and cell subsets isolated. General study outcomes and caveats: The study included only two donors, which limits how far the findings can be generalized. A small share of clonotypes was detected in both CD4 and CD8 compartments, with the overlap likely arising from convergent recombination. After the booster, most of the clones that had expanded following primary vaccination were detected again (just under 97% of CD4 and more than 85% of CD8), which suggests that memory was broadly maintained. Because abundant contaminating clonotypes from the bulk population could be contained in FACS-sorted repertoires, computational filtering was required. The secondary T-cell response was weaker than the primary response but faster, peaking on day 5 instead of day 15.

Of note for this clonotype: The specificity of this receptor is unknown. No base quality information exists; no much larger clone differs at one position.

The treatment or condition label, read with the paper, signifies: live attenuated yellow fever vaccine strain. At each blood-draw timepoint, two biological replicates of bulk PBMCs were collected. PBMCs were isolated from peripheral blood using a standard Ficoll-Paque protocol. TriZol was used to extract RNA from bulk PBMCs, from CD4 and CD8 fractions, and from dextramer-positive and dextramer-negative fractions. TCR cDNA was made using 5'RACE template switching, a step that added a universal primer site and unique molecular identifiers. Priming of cDNA synthesis was performed from both the TCR alpha and TCR beta constant segments. Two PCR steps were used to amplify libraries, with sample barcodes and sequencing adapters being added in the second step. Libraries were sequenced on Illumina HiSeq 2500 (2x100 bp) or NovaSeq (2x150 bp). Per the original workflow: Reads were demultiplexed and collapsed into UMI consensus sequences with MIGEC, and V(D)J alignment was performed with MiXCR. Vaccine-responding clonotypes were defined with edgeR using replicate PBMC samples, requiring FDR below 0.01 and a log2 fold change above 5 up to day 15. Each bulk clonotype was labeled CD4 or CD8 based on which sequenced repertoire, CD4 or CD8, contained the clonotype at higher abundance. TCRdb took the public reads, trimmed them with fastp at Q25, ran MiXCR for clone calling and kept in-frame beta chains. Every distinct CDR3 protein forms one entry, paired with its most common genes and DNA. These V and J calls derive from TCRdb rather than the authors' analysis. The sample records around 340,000 distinct CDR3 sequences, about 9.5% of which are singletons. Jointly, the top ten make up approximately 19% of the sample.

This clonotype was sampled from a man aged 18 to 29 who received the YFV17D yellow fever vaccine. The starting material was PBMCs, obtained on the day of the first yellow fever vaccination.

The sequenced DNA is TGTGCCAGCAGCGGTTGGACAGTTAACTATGGCTACACCTTC. Its amino acids are CASSGWTVNYGYTF. This chain is built from TRBV13 and TRBJ1-2; the D gene is perhaps TRBD1, from 6 matching bases. Trimming at the junction amounts to 5 bases on V and 1 base on J, and the germline ends lie 11 bases apart. CDR1 and CDR2 are drawn from the germline V gene (reference sequence): PRHDT, FYEKMQ. The CDR3 goes from the cysteine to the phenylalanine over 14 residues. Just CDR3 DNA is preserved here, 42 bases in frame from base 1.